This T cell receptor (beta chain) appears in the sequencing data of a study of response to subunit inactivated influenza vaccine. General study results and limits: Few additional T cells are recruited per seasonal influenza vaccination, authors suggested.

Per the germline V gene, CDR1 is SGHTA and CDR2 is FQGNSA. This CDR3 comprises 14 residues. The V end lost 5 bases, the J end lost 3 bases, and 13 bases lay between the germline ends. Notes on this clonotype: What it binds is not known.

TCRdb analysed the RT-PCR reads with MiXCR anew, one entry per CDR3 protein. The sample consists of 650,000 to 800,000 distinct CDR3 sequences, around a sixth of them appearing once. The chain is built from TRBV7-2 and TRBJ1-1; D is possibly TRBD1 (6 bases). The specimen comprised PBMCs from blood, sampled about 5 days after vaccination. The receptor was derived from a man aged 45 to 65 who received an inactivated influenza vaccine. Here the CDR3 DNA reads TGTGCCAGCAGCCTTATGTACAGGGACACTGAAGCTTTCTTT. Protein sequence: CASSLMYRDTEAFF.